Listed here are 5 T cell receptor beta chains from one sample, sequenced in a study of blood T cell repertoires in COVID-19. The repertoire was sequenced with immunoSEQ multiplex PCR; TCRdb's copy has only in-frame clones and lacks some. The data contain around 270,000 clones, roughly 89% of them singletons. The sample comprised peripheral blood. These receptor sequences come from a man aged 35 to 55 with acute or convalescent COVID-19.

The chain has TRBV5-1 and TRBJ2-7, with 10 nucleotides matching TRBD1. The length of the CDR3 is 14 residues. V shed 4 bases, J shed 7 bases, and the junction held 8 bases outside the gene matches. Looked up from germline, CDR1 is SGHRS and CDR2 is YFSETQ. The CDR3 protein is CASSPTGGPGEQYF. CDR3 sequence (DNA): TGCGCCAGCAGCCCGACAGGGGGCCCAGGGGAGCAGTACTTC.

In nucleotides, the CDR3 is TGTGCCTGGTGGAGGGAGGAGAGGACTGAAGCTTTCTTT. Its protein product is CAWWREERTEAFF. The chain recombines TRBV30 with TRBJ1-1; D call uncertain. The V end was cut by 5 bases, the J end by 5 bases, with 15 bases between. CDR1 is GTSNPN, CDR2 SVGIG, per germline (reference sequence). The CDR3 length is 13 residues.

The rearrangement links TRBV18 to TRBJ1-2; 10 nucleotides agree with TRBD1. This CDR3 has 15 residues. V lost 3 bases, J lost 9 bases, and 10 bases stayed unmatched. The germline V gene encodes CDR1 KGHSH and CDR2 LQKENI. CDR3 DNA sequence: TGTGCCAGCTCACCTTCCCGGACAGGGGGGTTTCGCTACACCTTC. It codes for CASSPSRTGGFRYTF.

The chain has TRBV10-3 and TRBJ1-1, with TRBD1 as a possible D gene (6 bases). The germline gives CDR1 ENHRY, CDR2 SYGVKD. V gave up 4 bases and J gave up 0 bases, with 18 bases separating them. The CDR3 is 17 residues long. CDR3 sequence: CAISGVQGRSMNTEAFF. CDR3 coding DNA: TGTGCCATCAGTGGCGTACAGGGACGGAGCATGAACACTGAAGCTTTCTTT.

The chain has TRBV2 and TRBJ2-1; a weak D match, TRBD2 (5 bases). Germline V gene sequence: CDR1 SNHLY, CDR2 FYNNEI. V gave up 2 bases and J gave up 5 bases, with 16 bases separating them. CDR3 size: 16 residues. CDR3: CASSERVEGLNNEQFF. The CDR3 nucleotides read TGTGCCAGCAGTGAAAGGGTCGAGGGCCTCAACAATGAGCAGTTCTTC.